The sequence of this T cell receptor (beta chain) was determined in a study of cytomegalovirus exposure and HLA in healthy donors (dated by TCRdb to 2017 to 2019). General notes on the study: In an earlier analysis of under 750 of the donors, around 300 Gb of sequence data and 117 million unique TCR beta sequences from 180 million or so T cells were reported. An early release that covered about 600 HLA-typed donors contained about 290 gigabases of sequencing data and 70 million to 100 million unique TCR sequences. Of the approximately 400 genotyped donors, 65% to 90% fell in the genetic ancestry cluster associated with self-reported Caucasian donors. The study aimed to test whether signatures of past pathogen exposure could be identified by cataloging public T cell receptors. The study used immunosequencing to profile the T cell repertoires of 670 or so subjects and linked those repertoires to cytomegalovirus serostatus. Along with the roughly 670-subject first cohort, a separate validation cohort of over a hundred different subjects was used. To predict cytomegalovirus infection status, the study combined high-throughput TCR immunosequencing, statistical association of individual TCRs with disease status, and machine learning. To study patterns of TCR occurrence, a later analysis re-analyzed previously published TCR beta repertoires from 500 to 850 donors and added high-resolution HLA genotyping. In the later analysis, no new phenotypic data were used to find candidate immune exposures; instead, reliance was placed on TCR beta sequences and their occurrence across donors. An earlier analysis of several hundred of the donors applied high-throughput TCR beta sequencing to assess whether each TCR beta V gene segment acted as functional or pseudogenic. Alongside the repertoire data, information on donor age, sex, ethnicity and CMV serostatus was compiled. A later genetic analysis used genome-wide SNP genotypes for about 60% of the roughly 700 donors, treating that subset as a discovery cohort. All discovery cohort repertoires had been generated on a single sequencing platform. HLA typing included class I and class II loci at four-digit resolution. Typing coverage varied by locus: about 620-630 donors for A, B, C, DRB1 and DQB1; 522 for DQA1; about 590 for DPA1; about 450 for DPB1. Because of strong linkage in the cohort, roughly five DR-DQ haplotypes were treated as single units for association and clustering. Among several hundred genotyped donors of the cohort, an average of around 220,000 unique TCR beta nucleotide sequences was sequenced per donor, of which about 18% were non-productive.

The cohort comprised some 680 healthy bone marrow donors. At the time of sampling, all cohort members were nominally healthy, though unrecorded immune exposures were likely present. The donor was CMV seropositive and belonged to the group of around 300 seropositive cohort members. A peripheral blood sample was provided by each donor, and peripheral blood mononuclear cells were used for TCR beta sequencing. The Qiagen DNeasy Blood Extraction Kit was used to extract genomic DNA from the blood cell samples. The study at large found these results: Correlated functional status among segregating V segments might be attributable to linkage disequilibrium, but an unknown experimental factor could not be ruled out. In an earlier analysis of approximately 590 of the donors, most TCR beta V segments appeared in productive rearrangements about 87% or about 30% of the time, broadly matching IMGT annotations. The sequencing pipeline was judged likely to have produced a cluster of highly shared sequence variants as a technical artifact. Most CMV-associated TCR beta chains appeared to be HLA-restricted in a later analysis, and the HLA associations seemed to be driven largely by CMV exposure. The classifier was reported to diagnose cytomegalovirus status with high specificity and sensitivity in both the original and validation cohorts. Several of the top co-occurrence clusters appeared to be linked to parvovirus B19, influenza, CMV and Epstein-Barr virus, according to a later analysis. A later analysis found that TCR association rates varied across HLA loci, with DRB1 alleles showing the most associated TCRs and HLA-C alleles the fewest. Because counts were too low, seventeen rarely observed V segments, including chromosome 9 orphons, were excluded from the earlier analysis of 587 of the donors. While some public TCRs were present in many individuals, most TCR sequences turned up only very rarely across donors. In a later analysis, more than 15,000 TCR beta sequences were associated with specific HLA alleles at a false discovery rate of 0.05. It was suggested by the authors that the approach could potentially be generalized to other disease states and immunological phenotypes. Presence/absence analyses assumed roughly uniform sequencing depth across donors, an assumption that may not hold. In a later genetic analysis, a missense DCLRE1C variant was associated with V-gene and J-gene trimming of TCR beta chains, and the association was replicated in an independent cohort. A further reported finding was that TCR beta sequences accurately predicted the HLA-A and HLA-B alleles for most subjects in the first cohort. In this cohort, only TCR beta chains were sequenced, and detectable features were limited by the absence of alpha or paired-chain data. For the cohort, immune exposure information was limited to CMV serostatus. Because HLA typing was unavailable for some donors at each locus, only the typed subset was used in association tests. Three of the identified cytomegalovirus-associated TCR beta chains were confirmed in vitro to be specific for cytomegalovirus antigens. A total of 150 to 200 TCR beta chains were listed by the study as associated with cytomegalovirus. In a later genetic analysis, fewer N-insertions in productive TCRs were reported among donors in an Asian-associated ancestry cluster than the approximately 710-donor mean. Assigning TCR associations to individual alleles was difficult when HLA alleles, especially DR and DQ, strongly co-occurred. Compared with equally common non-associated chains, HLA-associated TCR beta chains in a later analysis were more clonally expanded and had lower generation probabilities.

The receptor library was made with the immunoSEQ multiplex PCR assay. A mixture of 60 forward primers for TCR Vbeta segments and 13 reverse primers for TCR Jbeta segments was used in the multiplex PCR. Amplification of the CDR3 region of rearranged TCR beta genes was performed with a multiplex PCR assay on genomic DNA. The amplified TCR beta libraries were sequenced on the Illumina HiSeq System as 87-base-pair reads. In the authors' own workflow: A later analysis counted some 74 million unique TCR beta chains across the 690 or so repertoires, and some 11 million of these chains were shared by at least two donors. Raw reads were error-corrected and collapsed into unique sequences by a nearest-neighbor algorithm in which closely related sequences were merged to remove PCR and sequencing errors. Alignment of CDR3 sequences to IMGT reference sequences was used to assign V, D and J gene segments. Each retained sequence needed at least a six-nucleotide match to both a V gene segment and a J gene segment. Rearrangements were called productive when the CDR3 lacked stop codons and stayed in frame with V and J; all others were non-productive. CDR3 was defined according to IMGT convention as the region running from the second conserved V-encoded cysteine to the conserved J-encoded phenylalanine. In an earlier analysis of approximately 500 of the donors, sequences lacking an unambiguous match to a single V gene segment were excluded. In an earlier analysis of several hundred of the donors, a V segment was called functional when productive rearrangements were above 56.7%, and segregating when the standard deviation between donors exceeded 5%. A statistical classification framework was built to diagnose cytomegalovirus status from the catalog of TCR beta chain sequences. V and J gene assignment, in a later analysis, came from comparing TCR nucleotide sequences with IMGT/GENE-DB human TR gene sequences. The TCRdist pipeline was used in a later analysis to assign CDR3 sequences and most-parsimonious VDJ recombination scenarios. In a later analysis, each TCR beta chain was defined by its CDR3 amino acid sequence together with its V-gene family, and reads without a unique V-gene family were excluded. A later analysis removed roughly 590 highly shared, low-generation-probability nucleotide sequences to deal with suspected cross-contamination and a sequencing artifact. In a later analysis, a clonal expansion index was calculated for each public chain from normalized within-repertoire ranks of inferred template counts. In a later analysis, generation probabilities were computed with a VDJ recombination model fitted to out-of-frame rearrangements, and the resulting probabilities were checked against IGoR. Hypergeometric tests were used in a later analysis to score TCR-TCR, TCR-HLA and TCR-CMV co-occurrence, with a repertoire-size bias correction applied to the TCR pairs. To estimate false discovery rates, a later analysis permuted the HLA or CMV assignments 20 times. A later analysis grouped co-occurring TCRs with DBSCAN, adding TCRdist sequence similarity when clustering within HLA-allele-positive subsets. For co-occurrence clustering, repertoires with fewer than 30,000 or more than 120,000 public chains were excluded, along with about five repertoires with anomalous nucleotide sharing. The source is immuneACCESS, and TCRdb retained only in-frame sequences with V and J called. Part of the clones is not carried over; for the studies checked, unresolved V genes explain less than half of this, and the remainder is unexplained. The V and J calls and the clone size are those of that table, but D and trimming were determined from the DNA. The sample has 120,000 to 150,000 clones on record, roughly 80% of them singletons. Jointly, the top ten make up 3% of the sample.

This clone turned up a few times. This clone's antigen is unknown. The sample holds no much larger clone one base away, and base qualities are not on file. The sample was PBMCs. The sequence was obtained from a man between 35 and 55 years old in good health and CMV-seropositive.

CDR3 reads: CASSQWAREIGEQYF. The bases are TGTGCCAGCAGCCAATGGGCGCGGGAGATTGGCGAGCAGTACTTC. The chain was built from TRBV16 and TRBJ2-7; TRBD2 aligns with 7 central bases. V is pruned by 1 base and J by 6 bases, leaving 9 bases of the junction without a gene match. CDR1 and CDR2, per the germline V gene, are KGHSY and FQNENV. Inclusive of the bounding cysteine and phenylalanine, the CDR3 is 15 residues long. Here the CDR3 DNA is all that survives: 45 bases in frame from base 1.